This T cell receptor (beta chain) was captured by sequencing in a study of blood T cell repertoires in COVID-19. Background on the study: Sites across the United States, Italy and Spain contributed samples from acute and convalescent COVID-19. From T cells, B-cell-depleted T cells, or PBMCs came the material, which was cDNA or gDNA.

As originally analysed: Estimated nucleated cell counts came from reference gene primer amplification. The repertoire was sequenced with immunoSEQ multiplex PCR; TCRdb's copy has only in-frame clones and lacks some. Clonal size and the V and J genes are those of that table, whereas D and trimming came from the DNA. Of fewer than 150,000 clones in the sample, approximately 81% were seen once. Germline V gene sequence: CDR1 SGHRS, CDR2 YFSETQ. This CDR3 is built from 12 residues. J gave up 12 bases and V 2 bases, and 6 bases lay outside the gene matches. This TCR derives from a man in his fifties or sixties with acute or convalescent COVID-19. The chain uses TRBV5-1 and TRBJ1-1; 8 bases fit TRBD1. What was sequenced was peripheral blood. The chain's CDR3 is CASSLGQGESFF. Written as DNA, the CDR3 is TGCGCCAGCAGCTTAGGACAGGGCGAATCTTTCTTT.